This T cell receptor (beta chain) comes out of a study of regulatory T cells in long-lasting Graves disease. Sample time point: persistent/refractory GD, antithyroid drugs over 5 years with positive TRAb. Construction of the TCR library relied on RNA isolated from PBMCs. All patients originated from an endocrinology department located in Xi'an, China. General observations from the study: Favoring TRBV28, TRBJ1-2 and TRBJ2-5 was a feature seen in persistent disease.

Arm-PCR with iRepertoire HTBI primers amplified the CDR3 regions for these TCR beta libraries. Per the authors' pipeline: Identified across the samples were over 50 TRBV segments and about 15 TRBJ segments. TCRdb analysed the multiplex PCR reads with MiXCR anew, one entry per CDR3 protein. The V and J calls were determined by TCRdb, not by the authors. Here the sample spans under 450,000 distinct CDR3 sequences, 20% to 30% being singletons. The sample holds many counts of this clonotype. Its antigen is as yet unknown. This CDR3 has 10 residues. Trimming left V 7 bases short and J 3 bases short, with 3 bases between. Germline V lookup: CDR1 SNHLY, CDR2 FYNNEI.

The sample in question was peripheral blood mononuclear cells (PBMCs), obtained when the disease was refractory, from a patient treated with antithyroid drugs. The chain combines TRBV2 with TRBJ1-1; D not certain. The receptor was isolated from a female donor with Graves disease. The DNA for the CDR3 is TGTGCCAGCATGTACACTGAAGCTTTCTTT. This encodes CASMYTEAFF.